The T cell receptor (beta chain) described here comes from a study of cytomegalovirus exposure and HLA in healthy donors. Regarding the study as a whole: A highly shared variant cluster was judged a likely technical artifact. In terms of immune exposure information, only CMV serostatus was available. TCR beta sequences reportedly predicted most subjects' HLA-A and HLA-B alleles accurately. Most CMV-associated TCR beta chains were later found to appear HLA-restricted.

PCR amplification relied on 60 Vbeta primers (plus 13 Jbeta primers). The data were produced by immunoSEQ multiplex PCR, yet TCRdb's version contains in-frame clones alone and is incomplete. The data contain about 230,000 clones, around 80% of them singletons. This CDR3 has 13 residues. With 3 bases removed from V and 3 bases from J, the gap between germline ends came to 8 bases. CDR1 and CDR2 from the germline V gene are SNHLY and FYNNEI. For this clone: Its antigen is still unknown.

The rearrangement uses TRBV2 and TRBJ1-1, with unresolved D. This clonotype was sampled from a woman in her fifties or sixties in good health and CMV-seropositive. Input material: PBMCs. The CDR3 loop is CASSDWTYTEAFF. Written as DNA, the CDR3 is TGTGCCAGCAGTGATTGGACTTACACTGAAGCTTTCTTT.